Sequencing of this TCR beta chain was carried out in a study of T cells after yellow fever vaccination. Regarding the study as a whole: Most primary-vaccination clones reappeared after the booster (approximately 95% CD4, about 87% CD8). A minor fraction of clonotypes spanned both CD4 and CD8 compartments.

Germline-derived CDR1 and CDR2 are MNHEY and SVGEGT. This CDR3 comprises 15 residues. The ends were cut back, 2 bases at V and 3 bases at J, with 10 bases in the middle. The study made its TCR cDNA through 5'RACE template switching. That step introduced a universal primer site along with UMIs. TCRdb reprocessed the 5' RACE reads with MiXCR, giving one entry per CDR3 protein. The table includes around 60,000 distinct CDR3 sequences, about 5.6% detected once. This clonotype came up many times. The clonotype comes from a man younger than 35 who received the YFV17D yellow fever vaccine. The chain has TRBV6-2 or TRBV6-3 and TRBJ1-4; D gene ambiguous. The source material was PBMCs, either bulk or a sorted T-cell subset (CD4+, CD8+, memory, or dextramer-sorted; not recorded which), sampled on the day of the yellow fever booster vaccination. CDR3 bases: TGTGCCAGCAGTTACGGTGGAAGGTCTAATGAAAAACTGTTTTTT. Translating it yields CASSYGGRSNEKLFF.